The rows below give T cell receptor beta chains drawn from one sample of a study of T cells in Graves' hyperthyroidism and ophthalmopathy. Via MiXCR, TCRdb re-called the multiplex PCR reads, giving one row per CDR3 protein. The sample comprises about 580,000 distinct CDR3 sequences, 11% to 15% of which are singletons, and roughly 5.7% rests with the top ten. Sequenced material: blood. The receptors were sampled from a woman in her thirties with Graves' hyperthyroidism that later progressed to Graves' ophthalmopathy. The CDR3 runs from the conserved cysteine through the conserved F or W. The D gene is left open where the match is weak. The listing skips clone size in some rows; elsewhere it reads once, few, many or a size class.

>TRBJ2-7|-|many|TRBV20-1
CSARIEQGYEQYF
TGCAGTGCTAGAATAGAACAGGGCTACGAGCAGTACTTC
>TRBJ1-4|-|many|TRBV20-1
CSARGWGTNEKLFF
TGCAGTGCTAGAGGGTGGGGAACTAATGAAAAACTGTTTTTT
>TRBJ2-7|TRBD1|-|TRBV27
CASSLILTGGIYEQYF
TGTGCCAGCAGTTTAATCCTGACAGGGGGCATCTACGAGCAGTACTTC
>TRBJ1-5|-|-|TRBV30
CAWSNPTGLRSNQPQHF
TGTGCCTGGAGTAACCCTACCGGACTTCGTAGCAATCAGCCCCAGCATTTT
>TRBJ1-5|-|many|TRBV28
CASSSPHGGSGAQHF
TGTGCCAGCAGCTCCCCCCATGGGGGAAGTGGGGCCCAGCATTTT
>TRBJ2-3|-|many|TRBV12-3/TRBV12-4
CASSLGRGGTDTQYF
TGTGCCAGCAGTTTAGGGCGGGGAGGCACAGATACGCAGTATTTT
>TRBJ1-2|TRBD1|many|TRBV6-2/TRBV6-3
CASRTRDRELPTYGYTF
TGTGCCAGCAGGACCCGGGACAGGGAACTCCCTACGTATGGCTACACCTTC
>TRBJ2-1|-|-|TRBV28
CASSPGDDPHSEQFF
TGTGCCAGCAGTCCTGGGGACGATCCCCACTCTGAGCAGTTCTTC
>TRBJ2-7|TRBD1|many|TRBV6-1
CASSSYRGTYEQYF
TGTGCCAGCAGTTCCTACAGGGGAACCTACGAGCAGTACTTC
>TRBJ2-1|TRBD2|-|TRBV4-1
CASSQGTSGRKKFF
TGCGCCAGCAGCCAAGGAACTAGCGGGAGGAAGAAGTTCTTC
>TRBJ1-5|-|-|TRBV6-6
CASSYSSEQPQHF
TGTGCCAGCAGTTACTCGTCTGAACAGCCCCAGCATTTT
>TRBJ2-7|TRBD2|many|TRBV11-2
CASSLLAGAFPYEQYF
TGTGCCAGCAGCCTATTAGCGGGAGCTTTTCCCTACGAGCAGTACTTC
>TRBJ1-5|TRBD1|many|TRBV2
CASRPGTGVGNQPQHF
TGTGCCAGCAGGCCTGGGACAGGGGTCGGCAATCAGCCCCAGCATTTT
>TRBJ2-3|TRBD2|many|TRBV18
CASSSTGTIVTDTQYF
TGTGCCAGCTCGTCGACCGGGACTATTGTCACAGATACGCAGTATTTT
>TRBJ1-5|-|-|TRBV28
CASSDSPSNQPQHF
TGTGCCAGCAGTGACAGTCCGAGCAATCAGCCCCAGCATTTT
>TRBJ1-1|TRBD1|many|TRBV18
CASSGTGGMNTEAFF
TGTGCCAGCAGCGGGACAGGGGGTATGAACACTGAAGCTTTCTTT
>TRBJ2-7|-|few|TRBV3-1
CASSHGRSSYEQYF
TGTGCCAGCAGCCATGGACGGAGCTCCTACGAGCAGTACTTC
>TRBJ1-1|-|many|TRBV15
CATTRGREGFEAFF
TGTGCCACCACCCGTGGCAGGGAGGGTTTTGAAGCTTTCTTT
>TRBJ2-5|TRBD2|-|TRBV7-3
CASSLALASQETQYF
TGTGCCAGCAGCTTGGCACTAGCGAGTCAAGAGACCCAGTACTTC
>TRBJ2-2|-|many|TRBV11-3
CASSFLGQGTGELFF
TGTGCCAGCAGCTTCCTAGGGCAGGGCACCGGGGAGCTGTTTTTT
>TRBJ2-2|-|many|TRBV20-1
CSARPGLPANTGELFF
TGCAGTGCTAGGCCGGGCTTACCCGCGAACACCGGGGAGCTGTTTTTT
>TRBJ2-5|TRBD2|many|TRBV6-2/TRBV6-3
CASSYSTSGISAWETQYF
TGTGCCAGCAGTTACTCGACTAGCGGGATTTCGGCTTGGGAGACCCAGTACTTC
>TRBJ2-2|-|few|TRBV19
CASTRQGGRNTGELFF
TGTGCCAGCACCCGACAGGGCGGGAGGAACACCGGGGAGCTGTTTTTT
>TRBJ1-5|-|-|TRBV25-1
CASSDSHGNQPQHF
TGTGCCAGCAGTGATTCTCACGGCAATCAGCCCCAGCATTTT
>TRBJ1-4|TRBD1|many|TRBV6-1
CASTLRGGAGKLFF
TGTGCCAGCACCCTAAGAGGGGGCGCAGGGAAACTGTTTTTT
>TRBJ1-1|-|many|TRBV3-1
CASSHSQTRRVNTEAFF
TGTGCCAGCAGCCATTCTCAGACACGGCGGGTGAACACTGAAGCTTTCTTT
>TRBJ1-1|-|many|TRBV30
CAWSRTLMNTEAFF
TGTGCCTGGAGTAGGACACTTATGAACACTGAAGCTTTCTTT
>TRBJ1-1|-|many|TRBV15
CATSRGSGGLTEAFF
TGTGCCACCAGCAGAGGTTCCGGGGGGCTCACTGAAGCTTTCTTT
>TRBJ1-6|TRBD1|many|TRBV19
CATSQDRGPESPLHF
TGTGCCACCTCCCAGGACAGGGGGCCGGAATCACCCCTCCACTTT
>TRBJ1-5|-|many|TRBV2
CASSLGRQSNQPQHF
TGTGCCAGCAGTCTAGGACGTCAAAGCAATCAGCCCCAGCATTTT
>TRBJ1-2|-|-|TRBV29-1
CSVGEAVRKDGYTF
TGCAGCGTCGGAGAGGCGGTGCGGAAGGATGGCTACACCTTC
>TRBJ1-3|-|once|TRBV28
CAAVQEPGNTIYF
TGTGCCGCGGTGCAGGAGCCTGGAAACACCATATATTTT
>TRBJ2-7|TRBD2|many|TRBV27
CASSLGWGTSAKYEQYF
TGTGCCAGCAGCCTAGGTTGGGGGACTAGCGCGAAATACGAGCAGTACTTC
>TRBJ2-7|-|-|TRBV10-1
CASSGGIEQYF
TGCGCCAGCAGTGGAGGGATTGAGCAGTACTTC
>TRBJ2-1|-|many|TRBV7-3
CASSLASDSYNEQFF
TGTGCCAGCAGCTTGGCCAGCGATTCCTACAATGAGCAGTTCTTC
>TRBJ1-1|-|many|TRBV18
CASSRNLGQAFDLNTEAFF
TGTGCCAGCTCACGGAACCTTGGGCAAGCCTTCGACCTGAACACTGAAGCTTTCTTT
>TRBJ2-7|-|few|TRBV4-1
CATGYRDSYEQYF
TGCGCCACCGGCTACAGGGACTCCTACGAGCAGTACTTC
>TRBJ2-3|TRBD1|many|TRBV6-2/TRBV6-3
CASRSTGSSDTQYF
TGTGCCAGCAGGTCGACAGGGTCGTCAGATACGCAGTATTTT
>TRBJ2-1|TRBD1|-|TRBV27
CASSLLTGVNEQFF
TGTGCCAGCAGTTTATTGACAGGGGTCAATGAGCAGTTCTTC
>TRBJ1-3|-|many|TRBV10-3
CAIMTTGNTIYF
TGTGCCATCATGACTACTGGAAACACCATATATTTT
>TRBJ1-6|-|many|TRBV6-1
CASMDTTYYPEESPLHF
TGTGCCAGCATGGATACAACTTACTATCCGGAGGAGTCACCCCTCCACTTT
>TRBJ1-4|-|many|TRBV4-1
CASSQGASLEKLFF
TGCGCCAGCAGCCAAGGGGCTAGTCTTGAAAAACTGTTTTTT
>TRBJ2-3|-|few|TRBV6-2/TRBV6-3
CASSYSHTQYF
TGTGCCAGCAGTTACTCTCATACGCAGTATTTT
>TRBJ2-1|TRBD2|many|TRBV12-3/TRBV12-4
CASILGVAGAYGEQFF
TGTGCCAGCATTCTCGGTGTAGCGGGAGCGTATGGTGAGCAGTTCTTC
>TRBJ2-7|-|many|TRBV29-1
CSVDTPGEQYF
TGCAGCGTTGATACCCCCGGCGAGCAGTACTTC
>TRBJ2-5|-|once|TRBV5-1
CASSPDSQETQSF
TGCGCCAGCAGCCCGGACAGTCAAGAGACCCAGTCCTTT
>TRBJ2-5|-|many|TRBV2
CASMGSPQTQYF
TGTGCCAGCATGGGTTCTCCTCAGACCCAGTACTTC
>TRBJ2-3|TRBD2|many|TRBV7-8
CASSLDVIAGAIDTQYF
TGTGCCAGCAGCTTAGACGTTATAGCGGGAGCGATAGATACGCAGTATTTT
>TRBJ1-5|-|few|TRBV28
CASSLPPRQPQHF
TGTGCCAGCAGTTTACCACCTAGACAGCCCCAGCATTTT
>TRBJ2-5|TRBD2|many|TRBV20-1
CSAWLAGDLETQYF
TGCAGTGCTTGGCTGGCGGGAGATCTGGAGACCCAGTACTTC
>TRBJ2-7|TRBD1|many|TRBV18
CASSPPANRGEQYF
TGTGCCAGCTCACCACCGGCCAACAGGGGCGAGCAGTACTTC
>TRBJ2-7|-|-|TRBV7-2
CASSLTVSLAYEQYF
TGTGCCAGCAGCTTAACGGTCTCTCTAGCGTACGAGCAGTACTTC
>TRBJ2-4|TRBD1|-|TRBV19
CASTPDRGQEKNIQYF
TGTGCCAGTACCCCGGACAGGGGACAAGAGAAAAACATTCAGTACTTC
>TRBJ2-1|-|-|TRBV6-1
CASSNRGYPYNEQFF
TGTGCCAGCAGCAACCGAGGGTACCCCTACAATGAGCAGTTCTTC
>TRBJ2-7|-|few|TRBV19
CASRSTDLWEQYF
TGTGCCAGTAGATCGACAGACCTCTGGGAGCAGTACTTC
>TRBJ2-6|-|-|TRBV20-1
CSAISSSGANVLTF
TGCAGTGCTATATCAAGCTCTGGGGCCAACGTCCTGACTTTC
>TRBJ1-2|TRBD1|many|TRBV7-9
CASVTGGDRVGYGYTF
TGTGCCAGCGTAACCGGAGGGGACAGGGTAGGCTATGGCTACACCTTC